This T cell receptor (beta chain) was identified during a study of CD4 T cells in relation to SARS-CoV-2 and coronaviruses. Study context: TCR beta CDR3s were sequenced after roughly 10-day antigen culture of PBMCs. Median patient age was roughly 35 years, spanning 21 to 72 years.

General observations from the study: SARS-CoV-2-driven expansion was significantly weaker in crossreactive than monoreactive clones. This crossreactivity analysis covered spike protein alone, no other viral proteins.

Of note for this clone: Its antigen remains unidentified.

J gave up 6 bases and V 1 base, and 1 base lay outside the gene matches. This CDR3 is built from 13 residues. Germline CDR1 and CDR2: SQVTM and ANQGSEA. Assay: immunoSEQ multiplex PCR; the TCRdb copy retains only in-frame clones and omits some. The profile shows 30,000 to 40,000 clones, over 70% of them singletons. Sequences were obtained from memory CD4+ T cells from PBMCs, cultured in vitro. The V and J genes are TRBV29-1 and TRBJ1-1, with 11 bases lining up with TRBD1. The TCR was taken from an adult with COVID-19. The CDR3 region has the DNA TGCAGCGTTGAAGTGGGACAGGGGGCTGAAGCTTTCTTT. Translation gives CSVEVGQGAEAFF.